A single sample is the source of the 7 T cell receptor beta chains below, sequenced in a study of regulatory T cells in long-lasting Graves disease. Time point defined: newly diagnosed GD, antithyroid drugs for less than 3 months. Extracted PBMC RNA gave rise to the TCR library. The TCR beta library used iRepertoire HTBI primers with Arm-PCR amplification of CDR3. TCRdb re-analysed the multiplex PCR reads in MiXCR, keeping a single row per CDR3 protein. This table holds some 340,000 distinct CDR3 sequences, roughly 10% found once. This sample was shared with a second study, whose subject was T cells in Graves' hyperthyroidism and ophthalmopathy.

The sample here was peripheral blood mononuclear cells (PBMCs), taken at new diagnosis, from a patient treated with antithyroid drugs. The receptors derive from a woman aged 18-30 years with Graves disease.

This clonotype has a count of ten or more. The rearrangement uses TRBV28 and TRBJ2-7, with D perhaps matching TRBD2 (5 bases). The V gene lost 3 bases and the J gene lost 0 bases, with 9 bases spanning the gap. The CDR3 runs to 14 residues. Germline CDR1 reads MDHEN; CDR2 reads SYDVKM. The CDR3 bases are TGTGCCAGCAGTTTCCGGGGTTACTCCTACGAGCAGTACTTC. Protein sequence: CASSFRGYSYEQYF. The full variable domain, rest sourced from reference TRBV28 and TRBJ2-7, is DVKVTQSSRYLVKRTGEKVFLECVQDMDHENMFWYRQDPGLGLRLIYFSYDVKMKEKGDIPEGYSVSREKKERFSLILESASTNQTSMYLCASSFRGYSYEQYFGPGTRLTVT.

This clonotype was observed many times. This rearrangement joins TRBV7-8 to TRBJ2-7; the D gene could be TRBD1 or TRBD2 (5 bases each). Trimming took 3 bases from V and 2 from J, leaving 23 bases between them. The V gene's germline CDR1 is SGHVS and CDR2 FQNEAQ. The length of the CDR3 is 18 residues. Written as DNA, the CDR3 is TGTGCCAGCAGCTTTGGGGTAGTCAGATCCGGGGCCCCCTACGAGCAGTACGTC. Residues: CASSFGVVRSGAPYEQYV.

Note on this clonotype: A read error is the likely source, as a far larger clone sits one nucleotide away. DNA for the CDR3: TGTGCCAGCAGTTTACGGCCTGGGGTGAGGGGCGAAATCTATGGCTACACCTTC. This codes for CASSLRPGVRGEIYGYTF. The genes are TRBV7-2 and TRBJ1-2; a possible D gene is TRBD1 (5 bases). V was shortened by 6 bases and J by 4 bases, with 27 bases between the two germline ends. CDR3 length: 18 amino acids. Per germline, CDR1 SGHTA and CDR2 FQGNSA.

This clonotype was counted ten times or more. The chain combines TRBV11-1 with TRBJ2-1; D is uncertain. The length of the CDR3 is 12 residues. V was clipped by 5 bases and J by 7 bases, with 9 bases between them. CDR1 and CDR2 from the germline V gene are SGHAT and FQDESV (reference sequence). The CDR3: CASSTLGNEQFF. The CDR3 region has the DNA TGTGCCAGCAGCACGCTAGGAAATGAGCAGTTCTTC. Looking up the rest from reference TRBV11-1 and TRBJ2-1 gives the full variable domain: EAEVAQSPRYKITEKSQAVAFWCDPISGHATLYWYRQILGQGPELLVQFQDESVVDDSQLPKDRFSAERLKGVDSTLKIQPAELGDSAMYLCASSTLGNEQFFGPGTRLTVL.

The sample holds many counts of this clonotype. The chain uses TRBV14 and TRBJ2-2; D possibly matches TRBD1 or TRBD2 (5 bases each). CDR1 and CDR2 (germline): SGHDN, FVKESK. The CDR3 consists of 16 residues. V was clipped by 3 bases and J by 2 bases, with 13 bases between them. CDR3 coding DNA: TGTGCCAGCAGCCATCGGGACCGAGGAAACACCGGGGAGCTGTTTTTT. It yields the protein CASSHRDRGNTGELFF.

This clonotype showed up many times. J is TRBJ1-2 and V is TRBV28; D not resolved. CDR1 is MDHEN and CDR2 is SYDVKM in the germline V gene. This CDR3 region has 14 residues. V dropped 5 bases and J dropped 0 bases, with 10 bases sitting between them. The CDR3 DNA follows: TGTGCCAGCAGTGTAATGGACTCTAACTATGGCTACACCTTC. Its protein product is CASSVMDSNYGYTF.

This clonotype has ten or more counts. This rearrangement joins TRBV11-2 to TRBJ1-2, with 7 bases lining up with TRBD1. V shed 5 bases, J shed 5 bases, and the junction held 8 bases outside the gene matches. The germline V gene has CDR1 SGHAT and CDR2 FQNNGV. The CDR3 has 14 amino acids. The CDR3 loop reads CASSDPRQGYGYTF. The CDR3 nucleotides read TGTGCCAGCAGCGATCCCAGACAGGGTTATGGCTACACCTTC.